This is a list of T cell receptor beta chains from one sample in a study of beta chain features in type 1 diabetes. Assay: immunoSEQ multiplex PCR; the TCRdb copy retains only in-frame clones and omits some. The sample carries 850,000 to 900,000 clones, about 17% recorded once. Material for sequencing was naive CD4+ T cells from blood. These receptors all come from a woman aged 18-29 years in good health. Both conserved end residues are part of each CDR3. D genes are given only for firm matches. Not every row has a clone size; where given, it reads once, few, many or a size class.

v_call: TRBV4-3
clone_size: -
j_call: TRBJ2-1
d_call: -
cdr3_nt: TGCGCCAGCAGCCAAGTTGCCGGGTCATGGGACAATGAGCAGTTCTTC
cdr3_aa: CASSQVAGSWDNEQFF

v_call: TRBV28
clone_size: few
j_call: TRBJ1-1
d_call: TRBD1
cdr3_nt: TGTGCCAGCATAGGGACAGGGTACACTGAAGCTTTCTTT
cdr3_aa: CASIGTGYTEAFF

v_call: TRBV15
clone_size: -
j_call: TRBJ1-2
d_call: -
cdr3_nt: TGTGCCACCAGCAGAGATCCGGGGATTGGCTATGGCTACACCTTC
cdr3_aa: CATSRDPGIGYGYTF

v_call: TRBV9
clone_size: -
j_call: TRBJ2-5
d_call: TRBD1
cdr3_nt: TGTGCCAGCAGCTCTCCGGGACAGGGTTTCCGAAAAGAGACCCAGTACTTC
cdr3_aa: CASSSPGQGFRKETQYF

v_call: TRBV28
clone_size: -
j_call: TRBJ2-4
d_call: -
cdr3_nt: TGTGCCAGCAGTATCCGCAGAGGGAGCATTCAGTACTTC
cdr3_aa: CASSIRRGSIQYF

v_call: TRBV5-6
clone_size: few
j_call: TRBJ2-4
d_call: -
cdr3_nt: TGTGCCAGCAGGCGGCTCGTGGATGACGCCAAAAACATTCAGTACTTC
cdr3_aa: CASRRLVDDAKNIQYF

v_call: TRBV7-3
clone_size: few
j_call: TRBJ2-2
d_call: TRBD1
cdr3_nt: TGTGCCAGCAGCTTATACCGGGACAGAGCGAACACCGGGGAGCTGTTTTTT
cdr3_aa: CASSLYRDRANTGELFF

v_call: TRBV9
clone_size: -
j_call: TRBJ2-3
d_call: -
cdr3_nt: TGTGCCAGCAGCGTAGGAAGGGCGGGACCAGATACGCAGTATTTT
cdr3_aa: CASSVGRAGPDTQYF

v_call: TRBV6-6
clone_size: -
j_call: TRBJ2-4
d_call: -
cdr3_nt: TGTGCCAGCAGTTACTTAGGCGGTTCGGGAAACATTCAGTACTTC
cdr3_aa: CASSYLGGSGNIQYF

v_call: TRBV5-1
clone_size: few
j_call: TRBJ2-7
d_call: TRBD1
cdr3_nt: TGCGCCAGCAGTTTGGACAGGGTCGTGTACGAGCAGTACTTC
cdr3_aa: CASSLDRVVYEQYF

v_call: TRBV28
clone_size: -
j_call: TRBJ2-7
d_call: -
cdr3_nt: TGTGCCAGCAGTCTGGGGGCTGAAACCTACGAGCAGTACTTC
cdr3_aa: CASSLGAETYEQYF

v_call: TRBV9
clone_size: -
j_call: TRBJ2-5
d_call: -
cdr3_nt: TGTGCCAGCAGCGTAGACGGGAGAGGAGAGACCCAGTACTTC
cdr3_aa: CASSVDGRGETQYF

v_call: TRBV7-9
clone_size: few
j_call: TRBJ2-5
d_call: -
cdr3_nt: TGTGCCAGCAGCCTCTTGGCCAAGACCCAGTACTTC
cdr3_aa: CASSLLAKTQYF

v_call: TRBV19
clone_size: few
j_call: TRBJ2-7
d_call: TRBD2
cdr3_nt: TGTGCCACCAGGGCTAGCGGGAGCTCCTACGAGCAGTACTTC
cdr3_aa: CATRASGSSYEQYF

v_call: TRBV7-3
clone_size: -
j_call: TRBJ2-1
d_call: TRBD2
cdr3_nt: TGTGCCAGCAGCCCTACCGCGGGAGCGACCAATGAGCAGTTCTTC
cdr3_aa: CASSPTAGATNEQFF

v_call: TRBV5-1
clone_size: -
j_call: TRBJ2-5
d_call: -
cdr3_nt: TGCGCCAGCAACCCCGGAACCCCGGCGGAGACCCAGTACTTC
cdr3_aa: CASNPGTPAETQYF

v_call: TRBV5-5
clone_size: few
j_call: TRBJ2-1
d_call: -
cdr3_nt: TGTGCCAGCAGCCAAGATCCGGAAGGTCGGCAGTTCTTC
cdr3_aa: CASSQDPEGRQFF

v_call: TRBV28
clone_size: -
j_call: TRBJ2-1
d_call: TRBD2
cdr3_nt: TGTGCCAGCCGACTCCCGGGACTAGCGGAAGGGGGGAGATACAATGAGCAGTTCTTC
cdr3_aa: CASRLPGLAEGGRYNEQFF

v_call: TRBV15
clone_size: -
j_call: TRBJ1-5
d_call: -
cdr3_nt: TGTGCCACCAGCAGTTCTCCCGGCCAGCCCCAGCATTTT
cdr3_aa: CATSSSPGQPQHF

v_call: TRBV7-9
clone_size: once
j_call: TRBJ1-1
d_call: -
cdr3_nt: TGTGCCAGCAGCCCCCCGGGCAGGGTAAACACTGAAGCTTTCTTT
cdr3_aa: CASSPPGRVNTEAFF

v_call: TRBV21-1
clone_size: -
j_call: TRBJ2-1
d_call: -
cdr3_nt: TGTGCCAGCAGCAAGGGGCATAGCGGGAGCGTTTACGCCTCGCTTGTCTACAATGAGCAGTTCTTC
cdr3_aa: CASSKGHSGSVYASLVYNEQFF

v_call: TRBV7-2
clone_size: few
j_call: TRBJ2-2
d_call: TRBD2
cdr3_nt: TGTGCCAGCAGCTTAGCGTCCCCCGCTAGCGGCTACACCGGGGAGCTGTTTTTT
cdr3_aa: CASSLASPASGYTGELFF

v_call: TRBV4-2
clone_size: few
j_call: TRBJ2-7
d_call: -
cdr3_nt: TGTGCCAGCAGCCAAGTGGAGCAAACCTACGAGCAGTACTTC
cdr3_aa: CASSQVEQTYEQYF

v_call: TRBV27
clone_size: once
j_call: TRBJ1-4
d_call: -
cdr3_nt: TGTGCCAGCGGAACCCGGGACTCTTCGAGAGCAACTAATGAAAAACTGTTTTTT
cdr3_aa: CASGTRDSSRATNEKLFF

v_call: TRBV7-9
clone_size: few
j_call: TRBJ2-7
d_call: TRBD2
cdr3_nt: TGTGCCAGCAGCCACGGACTAGCGGGAACGGTCTCCTACGAGCAGTACTTC
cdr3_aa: CASSHGLAGTVSYEQYF

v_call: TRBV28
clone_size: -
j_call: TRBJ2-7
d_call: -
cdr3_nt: TGTGCCAGCGAGTTTAACAGGGAATACGAGCAGTACTTC
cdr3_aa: CASEFNREYEQYF

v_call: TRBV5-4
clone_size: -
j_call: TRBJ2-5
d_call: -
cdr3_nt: TGTGCCAGCAGCTTGTTTAGGTTTCAGACCCAGTACTTC
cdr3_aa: CASSLFRFQTQYF

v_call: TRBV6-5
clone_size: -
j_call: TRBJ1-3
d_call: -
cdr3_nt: TGTGCCAGCAGGGAATGGGCCTCTGGAAACACCATATATTTT
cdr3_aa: CASREWASGNTIYF

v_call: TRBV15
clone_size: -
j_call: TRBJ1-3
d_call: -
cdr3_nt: TGTGCCACCAGCAGAGATGTGGGCTCTGGAAACACCATATATTTT
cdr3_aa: CATSRDVGSGNTIYF

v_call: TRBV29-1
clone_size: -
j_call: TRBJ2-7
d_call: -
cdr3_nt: TGCAGCGTTGTTGTTCGTAGGGGGGAGTACGAGCAGTACTTC
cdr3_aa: CSVVVRRGEYEQYF

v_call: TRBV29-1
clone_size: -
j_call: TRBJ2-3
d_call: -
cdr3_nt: TGCAGCGTTGGCCGGGGTTTCGGCACAGATACGCAGTATTTT
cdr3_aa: CSVGRGFGTDTQYF

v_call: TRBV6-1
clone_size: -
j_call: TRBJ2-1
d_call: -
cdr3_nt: TGTGCCAGCAGTGAACCTAGCGCCCCAGGATACGGTGAGCAGTTCTTC
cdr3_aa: CASSEPSAPGYGEQFF

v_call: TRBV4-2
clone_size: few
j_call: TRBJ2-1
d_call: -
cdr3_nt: TGTGCCAGCAGCCGGAGCGGGCAGAGCTCCTACAATGAGCAGTTCTTC
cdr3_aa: CASSRSGQSSYNEQFF

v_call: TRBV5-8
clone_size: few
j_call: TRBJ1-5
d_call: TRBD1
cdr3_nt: TGTGCCAGCAGCTTGGCGATTTGGACAGGGGGCCGTCAGCCCCAGCATTTT
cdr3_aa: CASSLAIWTGGRQPQHF

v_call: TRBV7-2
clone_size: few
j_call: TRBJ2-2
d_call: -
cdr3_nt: TGTGCCAGCAGCTTGGTAGAGTCAGGGGAGCTGTTTTTT
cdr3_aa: CASSLVESGELFF

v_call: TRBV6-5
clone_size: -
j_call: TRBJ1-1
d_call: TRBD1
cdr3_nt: TGTGCCAGCAGTTACGCCGGGACAGGCAGAGCTTTCTTT
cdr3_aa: CASSYAGTGRAFF

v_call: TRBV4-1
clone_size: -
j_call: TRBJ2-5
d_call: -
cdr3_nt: TGCGCCAGCAGCCAAGGCCCGGCGACAGTCCAAGAGACCCAGTACTTC
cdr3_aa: CASSQGPATVQETQYF

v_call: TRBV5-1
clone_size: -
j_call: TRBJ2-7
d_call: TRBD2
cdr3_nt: TGCGCCAGCAGCCTAGGGACTAGCGGGAGCTACGAGCAGTACTTC
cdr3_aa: CASSLGTSGSYEQYF

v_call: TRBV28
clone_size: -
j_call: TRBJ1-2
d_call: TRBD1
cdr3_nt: TGTGCCAGCAGTTCTGGACAGGGGAGTACCCATGGCTACACCTTC
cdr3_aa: CASSSGQGSTHGYTF

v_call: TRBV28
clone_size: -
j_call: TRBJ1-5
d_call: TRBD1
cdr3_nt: TGTGCCAGCACTAAGGACAGGGCCGGTCAGCCCCAGCATTTT
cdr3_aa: CASTKDRAGQPQHF

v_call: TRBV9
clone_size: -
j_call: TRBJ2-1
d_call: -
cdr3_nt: TGTGCCAGCAGCGTAGTCCCCACCAGGGGTGAGCAGTTCTTC
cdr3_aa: CASSVVPTRGEQFF

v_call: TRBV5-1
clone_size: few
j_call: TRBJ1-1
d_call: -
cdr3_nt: TGCGCCAGCAGCTTGTCTATCCGGAACACTGAAGCTTTCTTT
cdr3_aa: CASSLSIRNTEAFF

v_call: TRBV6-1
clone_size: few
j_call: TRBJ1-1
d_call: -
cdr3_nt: TGTGCCAGCAACCCCAGGGTGATAACTGAAGCTTTCTTT
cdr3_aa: CASNPRVITEAFF

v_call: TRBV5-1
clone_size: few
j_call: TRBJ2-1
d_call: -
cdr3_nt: TGCGCCAGCAGCTTGGCGCTAGCGACGGACAATGAGCAGTTCTTC
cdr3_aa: CASSLALATDNEQFF

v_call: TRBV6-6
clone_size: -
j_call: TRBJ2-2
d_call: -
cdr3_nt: TGTGCCAGCAGTTACTTGCGGTCCGGGGAGCTGTTTTTT
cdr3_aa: CASSYLRSGELFF

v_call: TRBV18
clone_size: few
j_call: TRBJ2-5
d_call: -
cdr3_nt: TGTGCCAGCTCACCAGAGGGGTTACCGGAGACCCAGTACTTC
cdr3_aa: CASSPEGLPETQYF

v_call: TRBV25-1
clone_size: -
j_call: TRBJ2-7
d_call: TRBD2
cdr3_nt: TGTGCCAGCCGCAAGACTAGCGGGAGGCACTACGAGCAGTACTTC
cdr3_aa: CASRKTSGRHYEQYF

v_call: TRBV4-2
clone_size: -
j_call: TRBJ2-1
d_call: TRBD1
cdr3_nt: TGTGCCAGCAGCGAGACAGGGGGGTTGTACAATGAGCAGTTCTTC
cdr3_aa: CASSETGGLYNEQFF

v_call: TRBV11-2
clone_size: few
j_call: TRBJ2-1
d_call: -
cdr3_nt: TGTGCCAGCAGCTTAGATGCGCCATACAATGAGCAGTTCTTC
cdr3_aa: CASSLDAPYNEQFF

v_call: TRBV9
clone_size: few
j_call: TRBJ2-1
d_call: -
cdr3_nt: TGTGCCAGCAGCGTAGTAGCGGTCTACAATGAGCAGTTCTTC
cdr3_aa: CASSVVAVYNEQFF

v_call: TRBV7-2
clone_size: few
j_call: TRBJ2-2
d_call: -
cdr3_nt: TGTGCCAGCAGCTTATGGCTTTCGCGGATTAACACCGGGGAGCTGTTTTTT
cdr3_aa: CASSLWLSRINTGELFF

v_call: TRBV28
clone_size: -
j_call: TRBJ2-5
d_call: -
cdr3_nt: TGTGCCAGCAGTTTGGCTGGGGGATTGCCTCGAGAGACCCAGTACTTC
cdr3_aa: CASSLAGGLPRETQYF

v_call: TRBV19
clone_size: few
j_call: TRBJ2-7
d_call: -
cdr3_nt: TGTGCCAGTAGTATCGCTGCGGGACGGATCTACGAGCAGTACTTC
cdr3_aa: CASSIAAGRIYEQYF

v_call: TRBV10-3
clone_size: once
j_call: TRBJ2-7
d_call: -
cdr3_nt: TGTGCCATCAGGGTCCAGGGCGGGACGAACGAGCAGTACTTC
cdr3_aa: CAIRVQGGTNEQYF

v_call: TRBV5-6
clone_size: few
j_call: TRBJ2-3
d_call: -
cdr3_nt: TGTGCCAGCAGCACACGCACAGATACGCAGTATTTT
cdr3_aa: CASSTRTDTQYF